This entry features one T cell receptor (beta chain) sequence. In this sample, this clone turned up a few times. What this receptor recognizes is not known. No qualities accompany the bases; no much larger clone lies one base away. Each donor gave one peripheral blood draw, averaging approximately 110 mL, which was collected into heparinised tubes. A BD FACSAria II was used to sort naive, central memory, regulatory and stem cell-like memory CD4+ T cells with a panel that included CD45RO, CCR7, CD25, CD127, CD95 and CD27. All sorted populations exceeded 95% purity. PBMCs were separated immediately by Lymphoprep density gradient centrifugation and were stained directly, without being cultured. So that batch effects would be minimized, each experiment stained and sorted samples in pairs, pairing one healthy donor with one patient. The data belong to a study of beta chain features in type 1 diabetes (dated 2018 in TCRdb). Background for the entire study: Mean age, gender distribution, total cell number and subset yield were not different between patients and healthy donors. Across all samples, approximately 100 million sorted cells were examined, and cell number per subset correlated strongly with RNA yield. In the study, recently diagnosed type 1 diabetes patients and matched healthy donors were compared on the TCRB repertoires of their sorted circulating CD4+ T cell subsets. Whereas all 30 or so donors provided naive and central memory subsets, regulatory and stem cell-like memory subsets were isolated from just 8 patients and about eight healthy donors.

V and J are trimmed by 7 bases and 2 bases, and the gene matches miss 11 bases of the junction. In the germline V gene, CDR1 corresponds to SQVTM and CDR2 to ANQGSEA. There are 17 amino acids in the CDR3, from cysteine to phenylalanine inclusive. Solely the CDR3 DNA is kept, with 51 bases framed from the first base. Overall study outcomes, separate from this receptor: Shorter templates might be favored by PCR, yet because patient and control samples were amplified and corrected together, any such skew would affect both groups equally. Type 1 diabetes patients showed a moderate but significant shortening of TCRB CDR3 length in all four CD4+ subsets. Because the HLA sub-analyses included only small numbers of individuals, any influence of HLA type on TCRB rearrangement was left unresolved. The naive, central memory and regulatory TCRB repertoires appeared to resemble one another more closely among patients than among healthy donors. At VDJ recombination sites, patients with type 1 diabetes made fewer insertions and deleted more nucleotides, a pattern implying thymic rearrangement abnormalities. Because cDNA rather than genomic DNA was sequenced, highly expressing activated cells could have been over-represented, although no difference in activation and CD3 levels was found between groups.

The High Capacity cDNA Reverse Transcription Kit was used to reverse transcribe all of the isolated RNA, meaning that expressed TCRB transcripts were what got sequenced. Deep immunoSEQ sequencing was performed on naive, central memory and regulatory T cell samples, with an average of around 3.4 million total reads per sample. After sorted cells were lysed in RLT buffer, RNA was extracted with DNase-treated RNeasy Micro or Mini kits, with the choice depending on cell number. Each cell subset was processed separately to prevent cross-contamination, with patient and healthy donor samples processed together. The immunoSEQ multiplex PCR was used to amplify TCRB sequences from cDNA, yielding 87-bp fragments that span the CDR3 region. The amplicons were sequenced using the Illumina HiSeq platform. The authors processed their data as follows. Synthetic template baselines were used to correct PCR bias computationally, reads within Hamming distance 2 were collapsed, and singletons that could not be merged were discarded. Reads were aligned to IMGT to assign V, D and J genes, CDR3 length, and insertions or deletions at six rearrangement sites. Within each subset, clonotype counts were normalized to sorted cell number, and only after that were true diversity and Gini coefficients computed with the tcR R package. The overlap coefficient, calculated on TCRB nucleotide sequences, was used to quantify repertoire sharing. Out-of-frame TCRB sequences from naive cells were analyzed to stand in for the pre-selection repertoire. TCRdb took over this immuneACCESS table, retaining in-frame rearrangements with V and J assigned. Such tables are incomplete; in checked studies, under half of the missing clones stem from an unresolved V gene, and the remainder is unexplained. V and J calls and clone size are copied from that table; D and trimming were computed from the DNA. For this sample the table gives roughly 330,000 clones, of which approximately 11% were detected only once. Jointly, the top ten make up about 0.014% of the sample.

The clonotype originates from a woman aged 30 to 39 in good health. In this chain, TRBV29-1 is recombined with TRBJ2-1, with TRBD2 matching 13 junction bases. The sample was naive CD4+ T cells from blood. This sample's cell subset or site label indicates: true naive CD4+ T cells. CDR3 loop: CSAEIAGTSGTYNEQFF. The DNA reads TGCAGCGCCGAGATCGCCGGGACTAGCGGGACCTACAATGAGCAGTTCTTC.